These T cell receptor beta chains were read from a single sample in a study of neurological immune-mediated disorders. MiXCR, run by TCRdb on the 5' RACE reads, gives a single entry per CDR3 protein. In the table there are roughly 57,000 distinct CDR3 sequences, 20% to 30% of which are singletons. Sequencing was carried out using PBMCs. The receptors come from a man in his 60s with HTLV-1-associated myelopathy (HAM/TSP). The CDR3 runs from the conserved cysteine through the conserved F or W. Fields, in order: V gene, J gene, CDR3 protein.

TRBV24-1	TRBJ2-7	CATSDYGSYEQYF
TRBV5-1	TRBJ2-5	CASSGTGPETQYF
TRBV5-1	TRBJ2-3	CASSRGTRTDTQYF
TRBV20-1	TRBJ2-7	CSASGGFAGGRYEQYF
TRBV29-1	TRBJ2-5	CSVVTYRQETQYF
TRBV20-1	TRBJ1-6	CSAREISGTETSPLHF
TRBV7-6	TRBJ2-3	CASSPASGSTDTQYF
TRBV20-1	TRBJ2-3	CSARDQSAGTDTQYF
TRBV5-1	TRBJ2-3	CASSDGLADTQYF
TRBV5-1	TRBJ2-3	CASSLEAQRGGADTQYF
TRBV12-3/TRBV12-4	TRBJ2-1	CASSLGSQGDEQFF
TRBV20-1	TRBJ2-7	CSARGPSGNYEQYF
TRBV28	TRBJ1-2	CASSLPQGVPYGYTF
TRBV29-1	TRBJ2-7	CSVQAWGEQYF
TRBV11-2	TRBJ1-5	CASSQAGTGRQPQHF
TRBV11-3	TRBJ2-1	CASSIIDGSEQFF
TRBV9	TRBJ2-1	CASSVDPVNEQFF
TRBV7-3	TRBJ2-1	CASSLTGAGEQFF
TRBV2	TRBJ2-5	CATFSDEETQYF
TRBV5-6	TRBJ1-2	CASSWGTEGGYTF
TRBV3-1	TRBJ1-2	CASSQEAGSYGYTF
TRBV6-1	TRBJ2-2	CASRIRGSNTGELFF
TRBV5-1	TRBJ2-7	CASSRTGAFYEQYF
TRBV28	TRBJ2-7	CASGQGNLYEQYF
TRBV6-2/TRBV6-3	TRBJ2-7	CASSYSGRPEQYF
TRBV3-1	TRBJ2-7	CASSQMIGTTYEQYF
TRBV28	TRBJ1-1	CASSLFFIRTNTEAFF
TRBV6-4	TRBJ2-1	CAGRQGAIPEQFF
TRBV4-1	TRBJ2-7	CASSQEGLADFQYF
TRBV7-9	TRBJ1-1	CASSSRDRDTEAFF
TRBV20-1	TRBJ2-1	CSASNGLAGGLSNEQFF
TRBV10-2	TRBJ2-7	CASGGTSGTYEQYF
TRBV27	TRBJ2-7	CASTPRGGRASYEQYF
TRBV5-1	TRBJ1-5	CASSLRQGEQPQHF
TRBV10-2	TRBJ2-3	CASSEGGLAITDTQYF
TRBV6-5	TRBJ2-3	CASSSRTSGRDTQYF
TRBV25-1	TRBJ2-7	CASSAGLSSYEQYF
TRBV20-1	TRBJ2-5	CSGTGGETQYF
TRBV28	TRBJ2-1	CASSQRVSSALSSYNEQFF
TRBV12-3/TRBV12-4	TRBJ2-5	CASTLHVGETQYF
TRBV28	TRBJ2-3	CASSTPSTERTDTQYF
TRBV2	TRBJ2-7	CASRGRGSEQYF
TRBV27	TRBJ2-2	CATLLQAGVTGELFF
TRBV18	TRBJ2-2	CASSPPIGTRGITGELFF
TRBV28	TRBJ1-3	CASSPGGQPGKSIYF
TRBV20-1	TRBJ2-1	CSAIAQDEQFF
TRBV7-2	TRBJ1-1	CASSLVGGGAFF
TRBV7-9	TRBJ1-2	CASSLETGVHGYTF